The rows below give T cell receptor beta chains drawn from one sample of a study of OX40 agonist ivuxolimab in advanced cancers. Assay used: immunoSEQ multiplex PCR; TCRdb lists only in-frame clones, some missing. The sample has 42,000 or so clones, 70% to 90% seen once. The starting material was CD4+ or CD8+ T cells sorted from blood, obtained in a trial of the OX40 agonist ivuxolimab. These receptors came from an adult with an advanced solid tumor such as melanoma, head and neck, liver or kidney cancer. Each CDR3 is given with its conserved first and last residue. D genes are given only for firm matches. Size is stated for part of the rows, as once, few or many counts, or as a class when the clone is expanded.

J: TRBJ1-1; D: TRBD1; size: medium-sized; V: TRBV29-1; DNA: TGCAGCGTACAGACAGGGGAGGAGACTGAAGCTTTCTTT; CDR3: CSVQTGEETEAFF
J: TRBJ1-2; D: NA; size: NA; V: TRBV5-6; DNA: TGTGCCAGCAGCTCCGGGACACTCATCAAACTAAATGGCTACACCTTC; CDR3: CASSSGTLIKLNGYTF
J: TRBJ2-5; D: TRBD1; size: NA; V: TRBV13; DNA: TGTGCCAGCAGCTGGGACAGGGCTGAGACCCAGTACTTC; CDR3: CASSWDRAETQYF
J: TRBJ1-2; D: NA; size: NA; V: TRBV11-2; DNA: TGTGCCAGCAGCTTGGGGGTTGGCTACACCTTC; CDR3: CASSLGVGYTF
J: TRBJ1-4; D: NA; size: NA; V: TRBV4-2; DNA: TGTGCCAGCAGCCAAGATGAGGAGACAGGCCTTAATGAAAAACTGTTTTTT; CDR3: CASSQDEETGLNEKLFF
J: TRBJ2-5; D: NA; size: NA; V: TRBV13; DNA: TGTGCCAGCAGCTTAGATGGGGCCCGCTCTCCGACCCAGTACTTC; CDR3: CASSLDGARSPTQYF
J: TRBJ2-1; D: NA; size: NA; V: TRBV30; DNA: TGTGCCTGGAGCTATGATAATGAGCAGTTCTTC; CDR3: CAWSYDNEQFF
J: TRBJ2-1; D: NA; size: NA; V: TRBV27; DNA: TGTGCCAGCAGTTTACTGCGGGTAGCGGCATACAATGAGCAGTTCTTC; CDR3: CASSLLRVAAYNEQFF
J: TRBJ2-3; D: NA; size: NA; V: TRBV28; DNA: TGTGCCAGCAGTCCAAGGCACACAGATACGCAGTATTTT; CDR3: CASSPRHTDTQYF
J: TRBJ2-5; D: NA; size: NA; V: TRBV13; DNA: TGTGCCAGCAGCTTAGCATCTACCCAAGAGACCCAGTACTTC; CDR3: CASSLASTQETQYF
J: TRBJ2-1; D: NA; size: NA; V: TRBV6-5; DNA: TGTGCCAGCAGTAGCTCCCGGGCTGACAATGAGCAGTTCTTC; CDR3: CASSSSRADNEQFF
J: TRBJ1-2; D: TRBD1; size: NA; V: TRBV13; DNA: TGTGCCAGCAGCGTATACCGGGACAGGGGCGGCTACACCTTC; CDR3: CASSVYRDRGGYTF
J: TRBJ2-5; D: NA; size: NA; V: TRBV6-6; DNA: TGTGCCAGCAGTTATGGGGTAGTCTGGGAGACCCAGTACTTC; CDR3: CASSYGVVWETQYF
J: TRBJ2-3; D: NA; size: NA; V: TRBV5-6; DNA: TGTGCCAGCAGCTTCCCAGACTTCGACCGGGGCACAGATACGCAGTATTTT; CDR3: CASSFPDFDRGTDTQYF
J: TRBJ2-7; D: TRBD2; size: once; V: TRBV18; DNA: TGTGCCAGCTCACCAGGGACTAGCGGCTCCTACGAGCAGTACTTC; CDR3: CASSPGTSGSYEQYF
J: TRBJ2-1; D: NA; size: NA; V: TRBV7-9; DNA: TGTGCCAGCAGCTTCCCTAGTCACGATGAGCAGTTCTTC; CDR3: CASSFPSHDEQFF
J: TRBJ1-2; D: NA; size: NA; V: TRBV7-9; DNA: TGTGCCAGCAGCTTCGGAGAGCTTTATGGCTACACCTTC; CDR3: CASSFGELYGYTF
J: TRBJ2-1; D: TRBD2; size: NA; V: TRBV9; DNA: TGTGCCAGCAGCGAGGGGAGGACTAGCGGCGGCTGGGATGAGCAGTTCTTC; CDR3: CASSEGRTSGGWDEQFF
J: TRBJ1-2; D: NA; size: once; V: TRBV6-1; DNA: TGTGCCAGTCCCCCTGGTAGTTTGATAGCCTATGGCTACACCTTC; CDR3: CASPPGSLIAYGYTF
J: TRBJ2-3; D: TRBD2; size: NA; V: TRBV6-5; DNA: TGTGCCAGCAGTTCCCTTCTAGCGGGGGCAGATACGCAGTATTTT; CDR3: CASSSLLAGADTQYF
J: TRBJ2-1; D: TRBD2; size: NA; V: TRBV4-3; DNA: TGCGCCAGCAGCCAAGATAGCGGGGTTACTTACAATGAGCAGTTCTTC; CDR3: CASSQDSGVTYNEQFF
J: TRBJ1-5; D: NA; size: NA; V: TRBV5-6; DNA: TGTGCCAGCAGCTTCAGGGGAGGCAATCAGCCCCAGCATTTT; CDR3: CASSFRGGNQPQHF
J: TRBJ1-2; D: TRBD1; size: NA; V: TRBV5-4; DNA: TGTGCCAGCAGCTTACCCTTGGGGACAGTCTATGGCTACACCTTC; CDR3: CASSLPLGTVYGYTF
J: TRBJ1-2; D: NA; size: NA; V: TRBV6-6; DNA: TGTGCCAGCAGACCACAAGCCTGGGATGGCTACACCTTC; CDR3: CASRPQAWDGYTF
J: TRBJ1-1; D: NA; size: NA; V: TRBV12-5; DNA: TGTGCTAGTGGTTTGGGGACACCGAACACTGAAGCTTTCTTT; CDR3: CASGLGTPNTEAFF
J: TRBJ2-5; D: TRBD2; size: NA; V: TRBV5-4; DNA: TGTGCCAGCAGCCCGGGGGGTTCCGAGACCCAGTACTTC; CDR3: CASSPGGSETQYF
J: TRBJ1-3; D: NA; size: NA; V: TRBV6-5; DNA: TGTGCCAGCAGTCCATATCCCTACTCTGGAAACACCATATATTTT; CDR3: CASSPYPYSGNTIYF
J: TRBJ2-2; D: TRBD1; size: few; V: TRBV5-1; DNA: TGCGCCAGCAGCCCGTACAGGGGGAATGAGCTGTTTTTT; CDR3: CASSPYRGNELFF
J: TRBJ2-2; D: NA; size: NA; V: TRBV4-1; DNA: TGCGCCAGCAGCCAAATACTAACCGGCACCGGGGAGCTGTTTTTT; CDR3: CASSQILTGTGELFF
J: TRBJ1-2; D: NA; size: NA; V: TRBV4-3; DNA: TGCGCCAGCAGCCGGGAACAGGGATCCTATGGCTACACCTTC; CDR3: CASSREQGSYGYTF
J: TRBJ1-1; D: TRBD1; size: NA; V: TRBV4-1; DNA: TGCGCCAGCAGCGCCCTACAGGGGGCAAGCACTGAAGCTTTCTTT; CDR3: CASSALQGASTEAFF
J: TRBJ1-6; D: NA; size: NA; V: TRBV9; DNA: TGTGCCAGCAGCGTGGGCGGTTCCACCGCGAGTTCACCCCTCCACTTT; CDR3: CASSVGGSTASSPLHF
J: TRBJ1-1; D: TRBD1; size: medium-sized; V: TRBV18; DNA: TGTGCCAGCTCACCACAACCCGGGACAGGTCCCGAAGCTTTCTTT; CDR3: CASSPQPGTGPEAFF
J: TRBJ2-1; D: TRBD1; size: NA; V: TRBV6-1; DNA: TGTGCCAGCAGGGAACAGGGGACTGAGCAGTTCTTC; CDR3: CASREQGTEQFF
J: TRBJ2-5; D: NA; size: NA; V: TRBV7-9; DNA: TGTGCCAGCAGCTTAGCACACCGAGAGGGGGGGACCCAGTACTTC; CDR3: CASSLAHREGGTQYF
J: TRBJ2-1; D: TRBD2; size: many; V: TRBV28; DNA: TGTGCCAGCAGTCTTACCGCCTCTGGTGCGGGAGAGTGGTTCTTC; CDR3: CASSLTASGAGEWFF
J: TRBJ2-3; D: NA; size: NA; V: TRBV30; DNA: TGTGCCTGGGATTATTCAGGGGGGGGCACAGATACGCAGTATTTT; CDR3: CAWDYSGGGTDTQYF
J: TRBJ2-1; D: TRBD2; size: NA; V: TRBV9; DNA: TGTGCCAGCAGCCCCCCTCCGGGAGGGCTCAATGAGCAGTTCTTC; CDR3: CASSPPPGGLNEQFF
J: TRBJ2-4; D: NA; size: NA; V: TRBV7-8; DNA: TGTGCCAGCAGCTTAGGGGGAGATGGTACCAAAAACATTCAGTACTTC; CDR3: CASSLGGDGTKNIQYF
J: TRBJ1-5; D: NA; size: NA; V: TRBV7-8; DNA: TGTGCCAGCAGCTCATCCGTAGGGCCCCAGCATTTT; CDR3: CASSSSVGPQHF
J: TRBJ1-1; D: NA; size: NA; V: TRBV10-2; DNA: TGCGCCAGCAGTGAACCCTTTTCAGGGCCCCTCGGAGCTTTCTTT; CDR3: CASSEPFSGPLGAFF
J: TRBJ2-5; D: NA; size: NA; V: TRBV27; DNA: TGTGCCAGCAGTTCAAGACTCCAAGAGACCCAGTACTTC; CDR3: CASSSRLQETQYF
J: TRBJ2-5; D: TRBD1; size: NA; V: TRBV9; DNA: TGTGCCAGCAGCGGACAGGGGGAACAGACCCAGTACTTC; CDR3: CASSGQGEQTQYF
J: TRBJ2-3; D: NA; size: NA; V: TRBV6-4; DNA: TGTGCCAGCAGTCCCCGACGGCCAAGGCGGACAGATACGCAGTATTTT; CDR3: CASSPRRPRRTDTQYF
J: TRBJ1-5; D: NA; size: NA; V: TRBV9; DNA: TGTGCCAGCAGCGTAAATGGCGAGGGTCAGCCCCAGCATTTT; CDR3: CASSVNGEGQPQHF
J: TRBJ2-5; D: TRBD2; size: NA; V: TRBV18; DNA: TGTGCCAGCTCACCACTTGCGGGAGCCGGAGAGACCCAGTACTTC; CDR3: CASSPLAGAGETQYF
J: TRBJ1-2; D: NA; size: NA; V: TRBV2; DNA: TGTGCCAGCAGTGGGAACAATAGACAGCTTTATGGCTACACCTTC; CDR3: CASSGNNRQLYGYTF
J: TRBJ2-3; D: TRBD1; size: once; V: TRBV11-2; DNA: TGTGCCAGCAGCCCGACAGGGGGCACAGATACGCAGTATTTT; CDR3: CASSPTGGTDTQYF
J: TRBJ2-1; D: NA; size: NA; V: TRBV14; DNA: TGTGCCAGCAGCCGTCAGGGGAGAGTCAATGAGCAGTTCTTC; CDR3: CASSRQGRVNEQFF
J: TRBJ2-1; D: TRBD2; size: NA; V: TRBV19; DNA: TGTGCCAGTAGTACGGAGCGGGAGGGCCTTTGGAATGAGCAGTTCTTC; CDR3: CASSTEREGLWNEQFF
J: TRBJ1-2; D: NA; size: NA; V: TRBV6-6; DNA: TGTGCCAGCAGTTATATAGTGGGGTCCCTCTATGGCTACACCTTC; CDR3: CASSYIVGSLYGYTF
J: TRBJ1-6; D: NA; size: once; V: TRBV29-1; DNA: TGCAGCGTCATGGACAGCCATATGGCCCTCCACTTT; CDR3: CSVMDSHMALHF
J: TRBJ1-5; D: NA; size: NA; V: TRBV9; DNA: TGTGCCAGCAGCGGTGTACCGGATAGCAATCAGCCCCAGCATTTT; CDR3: CASSGVPDSNQPQHF